This TCR beta chain was identified in a study of vaccination effects on CD4 cells after COVID-19. With regard to this clone: Its specificity is unknown.

The CDR3 is 14 amino acids. V lost 9 bases to trimming and J lost 0 bases, with 13 bases between them. CDR1 is LNHDA and CDR2 is SQIVND in the germline V gene (reference sequence). Sequencing was preceded by expansion of antigen-specific CD4+ T cells with viral peptide pools in the ViraFEST assay. Following a roughly ten-day culture, CD4+ T cells were purified. From March to December 2020, the person had a SARS-CoV-2 infection that was confirmed by PCR. This table comes from immunoSEQ multiplex PCR, and its TCRdb copy is limited to in-frame clones, with some not included. The sample lists approximately 30,000 clones, approximately 72% occurring once.

This chain uses TRBV19 with TRBJ2-3; a weak D match, TRBD2 (6 bases). The receptor's source is a human donor who had a prior SARS-CoV-2 infection. Material: CD4+ T cells from PBMCs cultured with a peptide pool, obtained before COVID-19 vaccination. CDR3 in amino acids: CASRDSYSTDTQYF. CDR3 DNA sequence: TGTGCCAGCCGGGACTCCTATAGCACAGATACGCAGTATTTT.